This passage covers 14 T cell receptor beta chains from one sample sequenced in a study of patients and donors after allogeneic stem cell transplantation. In TCRdb, the RT-PCR reads were re-called with MiXCR into one record per CDR3 protein. Altogether hundreds of thousands of distinct CDR3 sequences are present, about a sixth being singletons, with the ten largest covering 7.2%. The material sequenced was blood, either unsorted or a sorted T cell fraction (not recorded which). The receptors stem from a human donor who was either an allogeneic HSCT recipient or a stem cell or donor lymphocyte infusion donor (not recorded which). It is not recorded whose cells these are; they may come from a transplant donor.

The chain is built from TRBV19 and TRBJ1-6; D is undetermined. The CDR3 is 16 residues long. Trimming left V 5 bases short and J 2 bases short, with 13 bases between. CDR1 LNHDA and CDR2 SQIVND come from the germline V gene (reference sequence). The CDR3 DNA reads TGTGCCAGTAGTCTCTCCCCGGCCGCCTATAATTCACCCCTCCACTTT. Protein: CASSLSPAAYNSPLHF.

This chain joins TRBV3-1 and TRBJ1-1; D gene ambiguous. Germline lookup yields CDR1 LGHDT and CDR2 YNNKEL (reference sequence). This CDR3 is built from 15 residues. V was trimmed by 0 bases and J by 0 bases, leaving 8 bases between them. The CDR3 loop reads CASSQDLPVNTEAFF. DNA of the CDR3: TGTGCCAGCAGCCAAGATTTACCGGTGAACACTGAAGCTTTCTTT.

A few counts support this clonotype. The J gene is TRBJ1-2, the V gene TRBV5-1; D not certain. The CDR3 extends over 15 amino acids. Trimming removed 0 bases at V and 1 base at J, with 10 bases between. Looked up from germline, CDR1 is SGHRS and CDR2 is YFSETQ. The CDR3 sequence: CASSLGDTLNYGYTF. The CDR3 coding sequence is TGCGCCAGCAGCTTGGGCGACACACTTAACTATGGCTACACCTTC.

This sequence joins TRBV15 and TRBJ1-2; 7 positions match TRBD1. Germline V lookup: CDR1 LNHNV, CDR2 YYDKDF (reference sequence). This CDR3 region has 15 residues. V trimming: 4 bases; J trimming: 4 bases; junction bases outside the gene matches: 9. The CDR3 coding sequence is TGTGCCACCAGCATCCAGGGGGTACGGCCCTATGGCTACACCTTC. It specifies CATSIQGVRPYGYTF. Full variable domain (outside the CDR3, taken from reference TRBV15 and TRBJ1-2): DAMVIQNPRYQVTQFGKPVTLSCSQTLNHNVMYWYQQKSSQAPKLLFHYYDKDFNNEADTPDNFQSRRPNTSFCFLDIRSPGLGDTAMYLCATSIQGVRPYGYTFGSGTRLTVV.

The V gene is TRBV7-9, the J gene TRBJ2-7, with D perhaps matching TRBD2 (7 bases). V was shortened by 3 bases and J by 6 bases, with 15 bases between the two germline ends. Germline V CDR1 and CDR2: SEHNR, FQNEAQ (reference sequence). The CDR3 extends over 14 amino acids. The CDR3 bases are TGTGCCAGCAGCTTTACAGGGAGGGGCTCCGAGCAGTACTTC. Amino acid sequence: CASSFTGRGSEQYF.

This clonotype was observed at least ten times. This chain joins TRBV20-1 and TRBJ2-3; no definite D call. The CDR3 has 15 amino acids. Per the germline V gene, CDR1 is DFQATT and CDR2 is SNEGSKA (reference sequence). The ends were cut back, 6 bases at V and 4 bases at J, with 20 bases in the middle. The CDR3 region has the DNA TGCAGTGCAGAGAGATGGGCAGTAAGCGCAGATACGCAGTATTTT. Translated, it gives CSAERWAVSADTQYF.

The table lists this clonotype with many counts. This chain uses TRBV2 with TRBJ2-2; no definite D call. V lost 6 bases and J lost 5, with 4 bases in between. CDR3 size: 11 residues. CDR1 and CDR2 (germline): SNHLY, FYNNEI. The CDR3 sequence is CASSGTGELFF. The CDR3 region has the DNA TGTGCCAGCAGCGGTACCGGGGAGCTGTTTTTT. Variable domain in full (rest from reference TRBV2 and TRBJ2-2): EPEVTQTPSHQVTQMGQEVILRCVPISNHLYFYWYRQILGQKVEFLVSFYNNEISEKSEIFDDQFSVERPDGSNFTLKIRSTKLEDSAMYFCASSGTGELFFGEGSRLTVL.

This clonotype was picked up a small number of times. The V call is TRBV20-1, the J call TRBJ2-6, with D possibly TRBD2 on 6 matching bases. V was cut by 1 base and J by 0 bases, with 16 bases left in between. Germline lookup yields CDR1 DFQATT and CDR2 SNEGSKA (reference sequence). The CDR3 length is 18 residues. CDR3 bases: TGCAGTGCTAGAGCCCCGGGAGCGACGCTCTCTGGGGCCAACGTCCTGACTTTC. It is translated as CSARAPGATLSGANVLTF.

V usage is TRBV10-3 and J usage is TRBJ2-3, with D perhaps assigned TRBD1 or TRBD2 (5 bases each). The V end lost 8 bases, the J end lost 6 bases, and 12 bases lay between the germline ends. From germline, CDR1 is ENHRY and CDR2 SYGVKD. This CDR3 region has 12 residues. The CDR3: CAIGRGGDTQYF. The CDR3, as DNA: TGTGCCATCGGTCGGGGCGGCGATACGCAGTATTTT.

This clonotype was counted ten times or more. V is TRBV20-1 and J is TRBJ2-3; 7 positions match TRBD2. Germline lookup yields CDR1 DFQATT and CDR2 SNEGSKA (reference sequence). V gave up 5 bases and J gave up 1 base; unmatched junction bases: 9. This CDR3 contains 15 residues. In DNA form, the CDR3 reads TGCAGTGCTGGATCGACACGGGAGGGCACAGATACGCAGTATTTT. It is translated as CSAGSTREGTDTQYF.

This clonotype was observed a few times. The chain employs TRBV7-9 and TRBJ1-6, with unresolved D. Between the trimmed V and J ends, which lost 1 base and 11 bases, there was a span of 9 bases. CDR1 SEHNR and CDR2 FQNEAQ come from the germline V gene (reference sequence). The CDR3 contains 13 residues. CDR3 sequence (DNA): TGTGCCAGCAGCTTAGGCATTAAGCCACCCCTCCACTTT. The encoded protein is CASSLGIKPPLHF.

In this sample, this clonotype turned up many times. The chain combines TRBV12-3 or TRBV12-4 with TRBJ2-5, with D possibly matching TRBD2 (6 bases). The CDR3 is 15 residues long. Between the trimmed V and J ends, which lost 1 base and 0 bases, there was a span of 9 bases. The CDR3 spells CASSLDGGYQETQYF. The CDR3 coding sequence is TGTGCCAGCAGTTTAGACGGGGGATACCAAGAGACCCAGTACTTC.

This clonotype was observed many times. V gene TRBV5-1 combines with J gene TRBJ2-1; D might be TRBD1 (5 bases). Germline CDR1 and CDR2: SGHRS and YFSETQ. Trimming stripped 1 base from V and 8 bases from J, with 13 bases between. The CDR3 extends over 14 amino acids. The CDR3 DNA follows: TGCGCCAGCAGCTTGCAGGGTCTTTTCGATGAGCAGTTCTTC. Protein product: CASSLQGLFDEQFF.

The V and J genes are TRBV6-1 and TRBJ1-1, with D perhaps matching TRBD1 (6 bases). Germline CDR1 and CDR2: MNHNS and SASEGT. The V and J ends lost 7 bases and 5 bases respectively, with 17 bases between them. The CDR3 is made up of 14 amino acids. The CDR3 DNA sequence: TGTGCCAGCAACCTAGGGGGGTGGGGGACTGAAGCTTTCTTT. This sequence encodes CASNLGGWGTEAFF.